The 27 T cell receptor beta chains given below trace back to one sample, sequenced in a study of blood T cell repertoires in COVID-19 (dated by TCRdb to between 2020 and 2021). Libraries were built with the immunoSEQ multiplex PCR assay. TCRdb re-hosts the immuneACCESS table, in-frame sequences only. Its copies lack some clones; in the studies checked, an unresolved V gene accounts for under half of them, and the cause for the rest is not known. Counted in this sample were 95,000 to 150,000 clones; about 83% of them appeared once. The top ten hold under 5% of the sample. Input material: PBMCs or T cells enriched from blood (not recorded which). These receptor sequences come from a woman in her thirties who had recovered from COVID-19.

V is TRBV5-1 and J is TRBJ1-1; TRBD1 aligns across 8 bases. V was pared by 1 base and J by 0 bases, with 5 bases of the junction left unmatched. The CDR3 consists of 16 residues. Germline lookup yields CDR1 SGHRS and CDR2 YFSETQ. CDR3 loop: CASSLRAGGMNTEAFF. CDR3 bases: TGCGCCAGCAGCTTGAGGGCAGGGGGCATGAACACTGAAGCTTTCTTT.

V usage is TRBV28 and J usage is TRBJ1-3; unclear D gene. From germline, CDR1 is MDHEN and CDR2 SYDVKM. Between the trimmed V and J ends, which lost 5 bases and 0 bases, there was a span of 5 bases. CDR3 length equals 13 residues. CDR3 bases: TGTGCCAGCAGTCCGAGCTCTGGAAACACCATATATTTT. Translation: CASSPSSGNTIYF.

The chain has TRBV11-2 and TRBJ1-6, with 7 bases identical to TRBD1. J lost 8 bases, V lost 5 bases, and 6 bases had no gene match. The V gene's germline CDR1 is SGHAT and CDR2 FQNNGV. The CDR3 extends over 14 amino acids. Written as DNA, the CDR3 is TGTGCCAGCAGCCTACAGGGGTTGGATTCACCCCTCCACTTT. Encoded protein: CASSLQGLDSPLHF.

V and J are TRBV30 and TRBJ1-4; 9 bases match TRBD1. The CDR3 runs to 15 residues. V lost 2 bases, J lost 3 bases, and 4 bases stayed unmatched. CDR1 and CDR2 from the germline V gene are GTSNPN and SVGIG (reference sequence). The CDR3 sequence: CAWSSTGGSNEKLFF. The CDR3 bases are TGTGCCTGGAGTTCAACAGGGGGCTCTAATGAAAAACTGTTTTTT.

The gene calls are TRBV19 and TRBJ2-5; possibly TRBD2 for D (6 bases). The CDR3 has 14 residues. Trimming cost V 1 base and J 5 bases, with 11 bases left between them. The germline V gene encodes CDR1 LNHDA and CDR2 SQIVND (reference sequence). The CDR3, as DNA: TGTGCCAGTAGTATAGGCCGGGGGATGGAGACCCAGTACTTC. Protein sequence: CASSIGRGMETQYF.

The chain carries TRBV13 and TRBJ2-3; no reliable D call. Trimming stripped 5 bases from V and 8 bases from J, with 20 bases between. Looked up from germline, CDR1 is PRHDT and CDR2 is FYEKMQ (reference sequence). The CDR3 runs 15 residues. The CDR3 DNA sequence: TGTGCCAGCAGCACCTCGACTGAGGTGACGGGTACGCAGTATTTT. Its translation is CASSTSTEVTGTQYF.

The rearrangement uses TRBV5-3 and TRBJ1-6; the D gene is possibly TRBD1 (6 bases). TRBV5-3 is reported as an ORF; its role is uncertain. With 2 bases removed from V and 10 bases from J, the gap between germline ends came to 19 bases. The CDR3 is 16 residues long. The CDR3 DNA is TGTGCCAGAAGCTTCGCCCGACAGGCCGGTTACTCACCCCTCCACTTT. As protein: CARSFARQAGYSPLHF.

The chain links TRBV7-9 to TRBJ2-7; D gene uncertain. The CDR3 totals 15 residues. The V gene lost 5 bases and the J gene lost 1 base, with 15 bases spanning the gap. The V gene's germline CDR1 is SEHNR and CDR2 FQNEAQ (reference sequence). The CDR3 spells CASSHPLAESYEQYF. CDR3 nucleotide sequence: TGTGCCAGCAGCCACCCGCTGGCGGAGTCCTACGAGCAGTACTTC.

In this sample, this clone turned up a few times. CDR3 protein: CASSFGTSVIREQYF. The CDR3 nucleotides are TGTGCCAGCAGCTTTGGGACTAGCGTAATCCGCGAGCAGTACTTC. The chain uses TRBV5-4 and TRBJ2-7, with 10 bases aligning to TRBD2. V lost 2 bases and J lost 6; bases outside the gene matches: 8. Looked up from germline, CDR1 is SGHNT and CDR2 is YYREEE (reference sequence). The CDR3 sequence is 15 residues long. Variable domain in full (rest from reference TRBV5-4 and TRBJ2-7): ETGVTQSPTHLIKTRGQQVTLRCSSQSGHNTVSWYQQALGQGPQFIFQYYREEENGRGNFPPRFSGLQFPNYSSELNVNALELDDSALYLCASSFGTSVIREQYFGPGTRLTVT.

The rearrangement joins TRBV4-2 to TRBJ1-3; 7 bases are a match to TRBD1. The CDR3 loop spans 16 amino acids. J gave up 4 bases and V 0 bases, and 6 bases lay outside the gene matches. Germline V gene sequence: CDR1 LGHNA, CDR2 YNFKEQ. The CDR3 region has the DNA TGTGCCAGCAGCCAAGACCAGACAGGGACAGGAAACACCATATATTTT. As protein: CASSQDQTGTGNTIYF.

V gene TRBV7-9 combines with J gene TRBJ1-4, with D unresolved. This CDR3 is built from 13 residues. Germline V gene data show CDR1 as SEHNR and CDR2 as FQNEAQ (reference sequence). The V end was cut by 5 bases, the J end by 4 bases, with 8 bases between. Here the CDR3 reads CASSRSGNEKLFF. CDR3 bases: TGTGCCAGCAGCCGCAGTGGTAATGAAAAACTGTTTTTT.

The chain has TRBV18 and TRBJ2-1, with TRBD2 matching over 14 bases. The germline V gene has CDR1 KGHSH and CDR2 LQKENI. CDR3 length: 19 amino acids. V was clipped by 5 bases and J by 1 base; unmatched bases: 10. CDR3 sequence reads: CASSDRRTSGRTSYNEQFF. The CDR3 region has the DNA TGTGCCAGCTCAGATCGTCGGACTAGCGGGAGGACTTCCTACAATGAGCAGTTCTTC.

The CDR3 here is CASSQGMVAGGQFF. The CDR3 coding sequence is TGCGCCAGCAGCCAAGGCATGGTAGCGGGGGGGCAGTTCTTC. This sequence joins TRBV4-3 and TRBJ2-1, with 10 bases lining up with TRBD2. V trimming: 1 base; J trimming: 12 bases; junction bases outside the gene matches: 6. This CDR3 contains 14 residues. CDR1 is LGHNA, CDR2 YSLEER, per germline.

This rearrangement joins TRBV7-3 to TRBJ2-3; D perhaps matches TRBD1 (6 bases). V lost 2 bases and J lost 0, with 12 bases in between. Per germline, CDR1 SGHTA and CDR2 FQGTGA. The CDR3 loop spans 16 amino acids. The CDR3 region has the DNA TGTGCCAGCAGCTTAGAAGGGACATCGAGCACAGATACGCAGTATTTT. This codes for CASSLEGTSSTDTQYF.

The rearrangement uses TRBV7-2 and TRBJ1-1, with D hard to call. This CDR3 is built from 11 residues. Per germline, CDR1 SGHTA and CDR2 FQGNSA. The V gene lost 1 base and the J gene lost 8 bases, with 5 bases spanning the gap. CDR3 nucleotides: TGTGCCAGCAGCTTAGTCGTCGAAGCTTTCTTT. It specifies CASSLVVEAFF.

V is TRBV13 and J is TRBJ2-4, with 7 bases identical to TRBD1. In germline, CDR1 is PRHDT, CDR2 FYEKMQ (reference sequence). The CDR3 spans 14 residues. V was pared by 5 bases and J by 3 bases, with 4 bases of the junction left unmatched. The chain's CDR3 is CASSVRDSKNIQYF. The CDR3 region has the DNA TGTGCCAGCAGCGTCCGGGACAGCAAAAACATTCAGTACTTC.

The CDR3 here is CASSETGAGNTIYF. CDR3 bases: TGTGCCAGCAGTGAGACAGGGGCTGGAAACACCATATATTTT. The chain links TRBV25-1 to TRBJ1-3; the match to TRBD1 covers 8 bases. CDR1 and CDR2 (germline): MGHDK, SYGVNS. The CDR3 has 14 amino acids. Trimming cost V 3 bases and J 2 bases; bases outside gene matches: 0.

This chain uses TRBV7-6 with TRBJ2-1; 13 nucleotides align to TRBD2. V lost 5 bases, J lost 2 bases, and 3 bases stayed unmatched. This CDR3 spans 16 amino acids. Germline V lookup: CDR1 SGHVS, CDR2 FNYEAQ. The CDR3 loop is CASSQGTSGTYNEQFF. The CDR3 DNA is TGTGCCAGCAGCCAGGGGACTAGCGGGACCTACAATGAGCAGTTCTTC.

The CDR3 region is CTSSAGTSGSYEQYF. The CDR3 nucleotides read TGCACCAGCAGCGCTGGGACTAGCGGCTCCTACGAGCAGTACTTC. The chain recombines TRBV1 with TRBJ2-7; whether TRBD2, the table's D call, matches the DNA was not checked. TRBV1 is a pseudogene segment. The CDR3 is made up of 15 amino acids.

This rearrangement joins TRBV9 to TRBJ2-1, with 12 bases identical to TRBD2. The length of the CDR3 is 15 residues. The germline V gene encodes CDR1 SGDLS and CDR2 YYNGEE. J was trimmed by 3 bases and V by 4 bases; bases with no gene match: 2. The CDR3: CASSSGLAGYNEQFF. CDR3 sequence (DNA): TGTGCCAGCAGCTCGGGACTAGCGGGCTACAATGAGCAGTTCTTC. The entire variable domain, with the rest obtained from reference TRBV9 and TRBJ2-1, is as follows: DSGVTQTPKHLITATGQRVTLRCSPRSGDLSVYWYQQSLDQGLQFLIQYYNGEERAKGNILERFSAQQFPDLHSELNLSSLELGDSALYFCASSSGLAGYNEQFFGPGTRLTVL.

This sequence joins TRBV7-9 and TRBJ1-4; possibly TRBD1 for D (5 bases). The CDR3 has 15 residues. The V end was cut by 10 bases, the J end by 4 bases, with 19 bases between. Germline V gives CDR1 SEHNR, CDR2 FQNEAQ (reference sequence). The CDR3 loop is CATDHRGTDNEKLFF. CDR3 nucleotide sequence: TGTGCCACCGACCACCGGGGGACTGATAATGAAAAACTGTTTTTT.

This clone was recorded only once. CDR3: CASSYRTSGSNEQFF. The CDR3 DNA reads TGTGCCAGCAGTTACCGGACTAGCGGGAGCAATGAGCAGTTCTTC. V is TRBV6-5 and J is TRBJ2-1, with 13 bases matching TRBD2. Germline V gene sequence: CDR1 MNHEY, CDR2 SVGAGI. The CDR3 covers 15 residues. The trim removed 2 bases at V and 6 bases at J, leaving 1 base unmatched.

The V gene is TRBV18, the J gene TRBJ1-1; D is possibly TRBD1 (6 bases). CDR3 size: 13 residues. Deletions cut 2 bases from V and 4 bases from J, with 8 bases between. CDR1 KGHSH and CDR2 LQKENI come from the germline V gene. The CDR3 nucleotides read TGTGCCAGCTCACCAGGACAGATCACTGAAGCTTTCTTT. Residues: CASSPGQITEAFF.

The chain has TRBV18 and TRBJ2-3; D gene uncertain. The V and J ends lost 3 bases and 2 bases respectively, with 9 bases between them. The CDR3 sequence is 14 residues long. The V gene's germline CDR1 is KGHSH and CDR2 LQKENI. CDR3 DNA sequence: TGTGCCAGCTCACCCACTGGTATCACAGATACGCAGTATTTT. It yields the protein CASSPTGITDTQYF.

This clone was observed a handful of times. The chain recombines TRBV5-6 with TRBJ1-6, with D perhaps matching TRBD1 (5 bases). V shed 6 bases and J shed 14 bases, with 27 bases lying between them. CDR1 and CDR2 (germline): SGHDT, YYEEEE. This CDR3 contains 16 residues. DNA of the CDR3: TGTGCCAGCAACCTATGGGCCAGAGCCCTTGGGGGGGCCCTCCACTTT. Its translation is CASNLWARALGGALHF.

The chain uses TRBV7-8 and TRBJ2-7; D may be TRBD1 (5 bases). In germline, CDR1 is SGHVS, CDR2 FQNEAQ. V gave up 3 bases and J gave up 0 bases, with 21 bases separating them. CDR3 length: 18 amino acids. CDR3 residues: CASSFALDRIGFSYEQYF. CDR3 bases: TGTGCCAGCAGCTTCGCCCTCGACAGAATAGGATTCTCCTACGAGCAGTACTTC.

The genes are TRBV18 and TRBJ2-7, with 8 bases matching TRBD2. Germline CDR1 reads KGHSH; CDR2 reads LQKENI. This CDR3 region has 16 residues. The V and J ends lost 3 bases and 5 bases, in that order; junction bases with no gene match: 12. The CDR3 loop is CASSPAGTSTPNEQYF. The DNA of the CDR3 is TGTGCCAGCTCACCTGCCGGGACTAGTACCCCTAACGAGCAGTACTTC.